The 14 T cell receptor beta chains reported below all come from one sample, sequenced in a study of blood T cells in healthy people across ages. Through a sample-barcoded 5' primer and a J-beta primer mix, a second PCR was run for about 6 to 11 cycles. TCRdb reprocessed the 5' RACE reads with MiXCR, giving one entry per CDR3 protein. The sample has 650,000 to 900,000 distinct CDR3 sequences, about 59% seen once. The sequenced sample consisted of blood. The source is a man younger than 40 in good health.

The chain links TRBV28 to TRBJ2-7; 12 bases agree with TRBD2. With 5 bases clipped from V and 2 bases from J, the junction kept 4 bases outside the gene matches. This CDR3 contains 15 residues. CDR1 is MDHEN and CDR2 is SYDVKM in the germline V gene. The CDR3 DNA sequence: TGTGCCAGCAGTGCTAGCGGGGGGGTAACCTACGAGCAGTACTTC. This gives the protein CASSASGGVTYEQYF.

V is TRBV12-3 or TRBV12-4 and J is TRBJ2-3; possibly TRBD2 for D (5 bases). The V gene lost 8 bases and the J gene lost 4 bases, with 13 bases spanning the gap. The CDR3 consists of 13 residues. The CDR3 spells CASQRGRADTQYF. The CDR3 nucleotides are TGTGCCAGCCAAAGAGGGAGAGCAGATACGCAGTATTTT.

The genes are TRBV20-1 and TRBJ2-5; 14 bases are a match to TRBD2. Germline V gene lookup returns CDR1 DFQATT and CDR2 SNEGSKA (reference sequence). This CDR3 comprises 18 residues. In nucleotides, the CDR3 is TGCAGCAATTCTAAGTTGGGACTAGCGGGGGCCGGGAGGGAGACCCAGTACTTC. It yields the protein CSNSKLGLAGAGRETQYF.

The CDR3 loop reads CASRGGQGRTNYGYTF. CDR3 DNA: TGTGCCAGCAGGGGGGGACAGGGAAGGACCAACTATGGCTACACCTTC. The chain employs TRBV6-6 and TRBJ1-2; 9 nucleotides line up with TRBD1. The V segment lost 6 bases and the J segment 2 bases; nucleotides outside the gene matches: 10. Per germline, CDR1 MNHNY and CDR2 SVGAGI (reference sequence). The CDR3 totals 16 residues.

Only a few counts were recorded for this clonotype. The chain has TRBV18 and TRBJ2-4; 7 bases match TRBD1. The DNA end favors TRBJ2-7, so the J call may be wrong. Germline CDR1 is KGHSH and CDR2 is LQKENI. The CDR3 sequence is 13 residues long. CDR3 nucleotides: TGTGCCAGCTCACGGACAGGATTCTACGAGCAGTACTTC. Its translation: CASSRTGFYEQYF.

Of note for this clonotype: One end of the junction does not line up with germline, which may come from a read error. The rearrangement joins TRBV25-1 to TRBJ2-5; 7 bases line up with TRBD1. The end of the DNA aligns better with TRBJ2-7, so the J call may be wrong. There are 14 residues in the CDR3. Germline-derived CDR1 and CDR2 are MGHDK and SYGVNS. The CDR3 DNA follows: TGTGCCGGCAGTGACCATGACAGGGTACACGAGCAGTACTTC. This gives the protein CAGSDHDRVHEQYF.

The genes are TRBV20-1 and TRBJ2-1; tentative D call: TRBD2 (6 bases). V lost 5 bases and J lost 9, with 17 bases in between. The CDR3 loop spans 13 amino acids. Per germline, CDR1 DFQATT and CDR2 SNEGSKA (reference sequence). The CDR3 region is CSALMGGTGEQFF. Written as DNA, the CDR3 is TGCAGTGCTCTGATGGGGGGTACGGGTGAGCAGTTCTTC.

The V and J genes are TRBV29-1 and TRBJ1-1; no reliable D call. CDR1 is SQVTM and CDR2 is ANQGSEA in the germline V gene. Trimming removed 3 bases from V and 4 bases from J, with 15 bases in between. This CDR3 spans 14 amino acids. This CDR3 is CSVDGEWGTTEAFF. The CDR3, as DNA: TGCAGCGTTGACGGGGAGTGGGGAACCACTGAAGCTTTCTTT.

The J gene is TRBJ2-1, the V gene TRBV4-3; TRBD2 is a possible D gene (6 bases). Per germline, CDR1 LGHNA and CDR2 YSLEER. The V gene lost 0 bases and the J gene lost 5 bases, with 11 bases spanning the gap. The CDR3 sequence is 15 residues long. This CDR3 is CASSQDGGRNNEQFF. The CDR3 DNA sequence: TGCGCCAGCAGCCAAGATGGGGGGAGAAACAATGAGCAGTTCTTC.

There are a few counts of this clonotype. This chain connects TRBV7-2 to TRBJ2-5, with 12 bases fitting TRBD2. With 5 bases clipped from V and 5 bases from J, the junction kept 6 bases outside the gene matches. Germline assignment: CDR1 SGHTA and CDR2 FQGNSA. This CDR3 region has 15 residues. The CDR3 DNA reads TGTGCCAGCAGCCACCGGACTAGCGGGGCTGAGACCCAGTACTTC. It encodes CASSHRTSGAETQYF.

V and J are TRBV7-9 and TRBJ1-2; TRBD1 aligns across 7 bases. V was clipped by 5 bases and J by 8 bases; unmatched bases: 11. Per germline, CDR1 SEHNR and CDR2 FQNEAQ (reference sequence). The CDR3 loop spans 14 amino acids. CDR3 sequence reads: CASSPPTGIYGYTF. The DNA of the CDR3 is TGTGCCAGCAGCCCTCCGACAGGGATTTACGGCTACACCTTC. Drawing the rest from reference TRBV7-9 and TRBJ1-2, the complete variable domain is DTGVSQNPRHKITKRGQNVTFRCDPISEHNRLYWYRQTLGQGPEFLTYFQNEAQLEKSRLLSDRFSAERPKGSFSTLEIQRTEQGDSAMYLCASSPPTGIYGYTFGSGTRLTVV.

This clonotype was observed a few times. V and J are TRBV14 and TRBJ2-3, with D hard to call. Germline V gives CDR1 SGHDN, CDR2 FVKESK. Trimming took 0 bases from V and 6 from J, leaving 19 bases between them. The CDR3 spans 17 residues. As DNA, the CDR3 is TGTGCCAGCAGCCAAGATGGGGTTAGAGCGATACGGGATACGCAGTATTTT. It is translated as CASSQDGVRAIRDTQYF.

This clonotype was seen once. This chain joins TRBV6-2 or TRBV6-3 and TRBJ2-1, with D tentatively TRBD1 or TRBD2 (5 bases each). Germline V gene lookup returns CDR1 MNHEY and CDR2 SVGEGT. This CDR3 has 17 amino acids. Trimming cost V 6 bases and J 0 bases, with 18 bases left between them. The CDR3 reads CASSPSLGASSYNEQFF. For the CDR3, the DNA is TGTGCCAGCAGCCCAAGCCTCGGGGCGAGCTCCTACAATGAGCAGTTCTTC.

This clonotype was recorded at least ten times. The J gene is TRBJ2-5, the V gene TRBV5-1; D remains unclear. Germline V gene lookup returns CDR1 SGHRS and CDR2 YFSETQ. Trimming stripped 2 bases from V and 0 bases from J, with 11 bases between. The CDR3 is 15 amino acids. CDR3 loop: CASSLDGRDQETQYF. In DNA, the CDR3 is TGCGCCAGCAGCTTAGATGGACGGGACCAAGAGACCCAGTACTTC. The complete variable domain, with remaining parts taken from reference TRBV5-1 and TRBJ2-5, reads KAGVTQTPRYLIKTRGQQVTLSCSPISGHRSVSWYQQTPGQGLQFLFEYFSETQRNKGNFPGRFSGRQFSNSRSEMNVSTLELGDSALYLCASSLDGRDQETQYFGPGTRLLVL.